This T cell receptor beta chain is drawn from a study of T cells expressing NK-cell markers. For the study at large: Serological testing identified seven of the eight sequenced donors as HCMV-seropositive and one as seronegative. Study results and caveats: Dominant NKG2C+ clonotypes accounted for 1.0-7.0% of CD8+ T cells in 5 to 7 donors.

The CDR3 contains 14 residues. A 5'RACE template switching approach incorporating UMIs was used to make TCR beta cDNA. TCRdb reanalyzed the 5' RACE reads, giving one entry per CDR3 protein sequence and no DNA. The data include almost 450,000 distinct CDR3 sequences; the top ten clones carry about 7.3%. Points on this clonotype: Antigen specificity is unknown.

The receptor's source is a woman aged 18 to 75 in good health. The sequencing sample was made of blood T cells: a sorted CD56 or NKG2C T cell subset, CD4+ or CD8+ T cells, or bulk PBMC T cells (not recorded which). V and J are TRBV12-3 or TRBV12-4 and TRBJ1-1; without DNA, the TCRdb call of TRBD1 cannot be checked. This chain's CDR3 is CASRGQGSVTEAFF.